This T cell receptor beta chain was sequenced in a study of CD8 T cells in Susac syndrome. The V gene lost 1 base and the J gene lost 5 bases, with 15 bases spanning the gap. CDR3 length: 16 amino acids. Germline V gene lookup returns CDR1 SGHRS and CDR2 YFSETQ. RNA in amounts of roughly 0.5 to 1 ug was reverse transcribed with random hexamers. MiXCR, applied by TCRdb to the immunoSEQ multiplex PCR reads, yields one record per CDR3 protein. This sample carries about 150,000 distinct CDR3 sequences, 85% to 95% of them seen once, and the ten largest clones take 0.15% to 0.2%. Diagnostic criteria defined recently for definite or probable disease were met by the Susac syndrome patients. TEMRA cells were enriched by FACS, while CD8+ and CD4+ T cells were obtained through a negative isolation that was performed magnetically.

The chain combines TRBV5-1 with TRBJ2-2; D remains ambiguous. The origin of this receptor is a human donor with Susac syndrome. Sequenced sample: CD4+ T cells from PBMCs. The CDR3 loop reads CASSLQGNRLTGELFF. CDR3 coding DNA: TGCGCCAGCAGCTTGCAAGGGAATAGGTTAACCGGGGAGCTGTTTTTT.